This T cell receptor (beta chain) was sequenced in a study of blood T cell repertoires in COVID-19. In the study overall: Both acute and convalescent COVID-19 samples were obtained from the United States, Italy and Spain.

The CDR3 runs 15 residues. The ends lost 3 bases at V and 5 bases at J; junction bases unmatched: 10. Germline-derived CDR1 and CDR2 are SGHRS and YFSETQ. The data were produced by immunoSEQ multiplex PCR, yet TCRdb's version contains in-frame clones alone and is incomplete. The sample includes 55,000 to 80,000 clones, around four fifths seen only once; the top ten take 18%. The clonotype was recovered from a woman of 80 years or more with acute or convalescent COVID-19. The sample was peripheral blood. V usage is TRBV5-1 and J usage is TRBJ2-5, with 7 bases fitting TRBD1. The chain's CDR3 is CASSYQGDRMETQYF. CDR3 nucleotide sequence: TGCGCCAGCAGCTATCAGGGGGATCGGATGGAGACCCAGTACTTC.